One sample yielded the 28 T cell receptor beta chains listed below, sequenced in a study of blood T cell repertoires in COVID-19. Profiled with immunoSEQ multiplex PCR; TCRdb holds only in-frame clones, not every one. Of about 250,000 clones listed, just over 85% are singletons. The sample comprised PBMCs or T cells enriched from blood (not recorded which). All receptors come from a man between 18 and 35 years old who had recovered from COVID-19.

DNA for the CDR3: TGTGCCAGCAGCCCCGGACTAGCGGGAGGCACAGATACGCAGTATTTT. This sequence encodes CASSPGLAGGTDTQYF. V is TRBV3-1 (or the pseudogene TRBV3-2) and J is TRBJ2-3; 13 bases match TRBD2. CDR1 and CDR2 (germline): LGHDT, YNNKEL (reference sequence). Unmatched junction bases numbered 2, after V lost 4 bases and J lost 1 base. The CDR3 totals 16 residues.

This clone was recorded only once. The V and J genes are TRBV27 and TRBJ2-1, with 11 bases fitting TRBD1. Looked up from germline, CDR1 is MNHEY and CDR2 is SMNVEV (reference sequence). The CDR3 covers 15 residues. The ends lost 8 bases at V and 3 bases at J; junction bases unmatched: 6. The CDR3 here is CASGSGTGGYNEQFF. The CDR3, as DNA: TGTGCCAGCGGGTCCGGGACAGGGGGCTACAATGAGCAGTTCTTC.

J is TRBJ1-3 and V is TRBV4-2, with D unclear. Germline CDR1 LGHNA, CDR2 YNFKEQ. The CDR3 consists of 15 residues. V lost 1 base and J lost 0, with 7 bases in between. CDR3 nucleotides: TGTGCCAGCAGCCAAGCTTACATCTCTGGAAACACCATATATTTT. Residues: CASSQAYISGNTIYF.

This sequence joins TRBV30 and TRBJ2-1; no clear D. Germline CDR1 is GTSNPN and CDR2 is SVGIG (reference sequence). V lost 1 base and J lost 1, with 11 bases in between. This CDR3 has 15 residues. The CDR3 loop reads CAWSAITQSYNEQFF. The CDR3 DNA is TGTGCCTGGAGTGCAATCACACAGTCCTACAATGAGCAGTTCTTC.

CDR3 in DNA: TGTGCCAGCAGCGTTAGCGACCAAGAGACCCAGTACTTC. This codes for CASSVSDQETQYF. The chain combines TRBV9 with TRBJ2-5; weak D call: TRBD2 (5 bases). CDR1 is SGDLS, CDR2 YYNGEE, per germline. V was pared by 2 bases and J by 0 bases, with 5 bases between. CDR3 length equals 13 residues.

This chain joins TRBV19 and TRBJ1-1, with 9 bases that match TRBD1. The CDR3 covers 14 residues. Trimming removed 7 bases from V and 6 bases from J; junction bases left unmatched: 9. Per the germline V gene, CDR1 is LNHDA and CDR2 is SQIVND (reference sequence). CDR3 region: CASTLGQGWPEAFF. Here the CDR3 DNA reads TGTGCCAGTACCCTGGGACAGGGTTGGCCTGAAGCTTTCTTT.

This chain uses TRBV6-2 or TRBV6-3 with TRBJ2-7, with a tentative D call TRBD2 (5 bases). Per germline, CDR1 MNHEY and CDR2 SVGEGT. This CDR3 region has 16 residues. Trimming shortened V by 2 bases and J by 3 bases, and 17 bases separated the two germline ends. DNA of the CDR3: TGTGCCAGCAGTTACGACCTCCGGGGTTCGGGCTACGAGCAGTACTTC. Translation: CASSYDLRGSGYEQYF.

The rearrangement uses TRBV3-1 (or the pseudogene TRBV3-2) and TRBJ1-2; unclear D gene. Germline assignment: CDR1 LGHDT and CDR2 YNNKEL (reference sequence). V lost 0 bases to trimming and J lost 7 bases, with 18 bases between them. The length of the CDR3 is 16 residues. The CDR3 reads CASSQDVVGASGGYTF. The DNA of the CDR3 is TGTGCCAGCAGCCAAGACGTAGTTGGAGCCTCGGGTGGCTACACCTTC.

The chain is built from TRBV27 and TRBJ2-3, with 7 bases lining up with TRBD1. Germline lookup yields CDR1 MNHEY and CDR2 SMNVEV (reference sequence). The V and J ends lost 4 bases and 2 bases, in that order; junction bases with no gene match: 3. The CDR3 loop spans 14 amino acids. CDR3 in DNA: TGTGCCAGCAGTTGGGACAGAGACACAGATACGCAGTATTTT. This codes for CASSWDRDTDTQYF.

This rearrangement joins TRBV12-5 to TRBJ2-1; D unclear. CDR3 length: 13 residues. V gave up 2 bases and J gave up 6 bases, with 8 bases separating them. Germline V lookup: CDR1 LGHNT, CDR2 FRNRAP. In DNA form, the CDR3 reads TGTGCTAGTGGTTTGTCCGTAGTCAATGAGCAGTTCTTC. As protein: CASGLSVVNEQFF.

CDR3 amino acids: CASSVGTGRYNEQFF. The CDR3 nucleotides are TGTGCCAGCAGTGTTGGGACAGGGAGGTACAATGAGCAGTTCTTC. The genes are TRBV2 and TRBJ2-1, with 9 bases aligning to TRBD1. This CDR3 contains 15 residues. The germline V gene has CDR1 SNHLY and CDR2 FYNNEI. Trimming cost V 4 bases and J 4 bases; bases outside gene matches: 5.

In this sample, this clone turned up a few times. The J gene is TRBJ1-1, the V gene TRBV11-3; D is unclear. The germline V gene has CDR1 SGHNT and CDR2 YENEEA. This CDR3 spans 14 amino acids. V was clipped by 0 bases and J by 1 base, with 6 bases between them. The CDR3 nucleotides read TGTGCCAGCAGCTTAGAATTAAAGAACACTGAAGCTTTCTTT. This sequence encodes CASSLELKNTEAFF.

This clone was detected only a few times. The rearrangement links TRBV6-1 to TRBJ2-6; maybe TRBD1 (5 bases). The CDR3 extends over 15 amino acids. Trimming took 3 bases from V and 0 from J, leaving 6 bases between them. Germline loops: CDR1 MNHNS, CDR2 SASEGT. The CDR3: CASSDRDSGANVLTF. The CDR3 DNA sequence: TGTGCCAGCAGTGACAGGGACTCTGGGGCCAACGTCCTGACTTTC.

This clone was recorded only once. This rearrangement joins TRBV3-1 (or the pseudogene TRBV3-2) to TRBJ1-1; 9 bases fit TRBD1. From germline, CDR1 is LGHDT and CDR2 YNNKEL (reference sequence). The CDR3 length is 15 residues. V dropped 3 bases and J dropped 7; count of bases not matched to a gene: 9. The CDR3 bases are TGTGCCAGCAGCCATGAACCCGGGACAGGGAGTGAAGCTTTCTTT. Amino acids: CASSHEPGTGSEAFF.

This clone came up a few times. The V gene is TRBV30, the J gene TRBJ1-2; 7 nucleotides align to TRBD1. Trimming at V came to 8 bases and at J to 6 bases, leaving 3 bases not matched to a gene. Germline CDR1 is GTSNPN and CDR2 is SVGIG (reference sequence). The CDR3 consists of 10 residues. The CDR3 spells CASTGDGYTF. Written as DNA, the CDR3 is TGTGCCAGCACAGGGGATGGCTACACCTTC.

This rearrangement joins TRBV20-1 to TRBJ1-6; TRBD1 matches at 7 bases. The CDR3 totals 14 residues. Trimming cost V 6 bases and J 7 bases; bases outside gene matches: 9. Germline CDR1 and CDR2: DFQATT and SNEGSKA (reference sequence). The CDR3 loop reads CSASAGQLNSPLHF. CDR3 DNA: TGCAGTGCCAGTGCGGGACAGTTGAATTCACCCCTCCACTTT.

The chain employs TRBV27 and TRBJ1-5; TRBD1 agrees at 7 bases. This CDR3 is 15 amino acids long. J lost 1 base, V lost 5 bases, and 5 bases had no gene match. Germline V gene lookup returns CDR1 MNHEY and CDR2 SMNVEV (reference sequence). The CDR3 loop is CASSLRTGSNQPQHF. CDR3 DNA: TGTGCCAGCAGTCTCCGGACAGGCAGCAATCAGCCCCAGCATTTT.

The rearrangement joins TRBV29-1 to TRBJ1-3; no clear D. Germline CDR1 and CDR2: SQVTM and ANQGSEA. The CDR3 runs to 12 residues. V lost 5 bases and J 4 bases, leaving 9 bases between the germline ends. CDR3 sequence: CSVLLPGNTIYF. For the CDR3, the DNA is TGCAGCGTTCTTCTCCCGGGAAACACCATATATTTT.

The chain combines TRBV18 with TRBJ1-6; D remains ambiguous. From germline, CDR1 is KGHSH and CDR2 LQKENI. This CDR3 comprises 16 residues. The V end lost 2 bases, the J end lost 9 bases, and 17 bases lay between the germline ends. CDR3 sequence (DNA): TGTGCCAGCTCACCAGCAGCGTCAAGATGGAGTTCACCCCTCCACTTT. This gives the protein CASSPAASRWSSPLHF.

The chain joins TRBV5-5 to TRBJ1-3; 9 bases fit TRBD1. Germline trimming cut 4 bases from V and 4 bases from J; bases unmatched to any gene: 9. The germline V gene encodes CDR1 SGHKS and CDR2 YYEKEE (reference sequence). The CDR3 is 16 residues long. The CDR3 here is CASSLPGTGPGNTIYF. CDR3 nucleotide sequence: TGTGCCAGCAGCCTCCCGGGGACAGGGCCAGGAAACACCATATATTTT.

The V and J genes are TRBV19 and TRBJ2-7; perhaps TRBD1 as D (5 bases). V lost 2 bases, J lost 4 bases, and 12 bases lay in between. This CDR3 is 14 amino acids long. Germline-derived CDR1 and CDR2 are LNHDA and SQIVND (reference sequence). Written as DNA, the CDR3 is TGTGCCAGTAGTATATCTCCTCAGGGATACGAGCAGTACTTC. This translates into CASSISPQGYEQYF.

The chain links TRBV6-5 to TRBJ1-1; 7 bases fit TRBD1. CDR1 is MNHEY and CDR2 is SVGAGI in the germline V gene. CDR3 length: 14 amino acids. With 5 bases clipped from V and 3 bases from J, the junction kept 6 bases outside the gene matches. CDR3 nucleotide sequence: TGTGCCAGCAGTCTGCGACAGGGCGACACTGAAGCTTTCTTT. Its translation is CASSLRQGDTEAFF.

In DNA form, the CDR3 reads TGTGCCAGCAGCCAAGAGTTCGGGGGGGGCTACACCTTC. Its protein product is CASSQEFGGGYTF. V is TRBV14 and J is TRBJ1-2; D might be TRBD1 (5 bases). With 0 bases removed from V and 8 bases from J, the gap between germline ends came to 10 bases. The CDR3 has 13 amino acids. Germline V gene data show CDR1 as SGHDN and CDR2 as FVKESK.

V and J are TRBV30 and TRBJ1-6; 7 nucleotides line up with TRBD1. The CDR3 sequence is 14 residues long. The germline gives CDR1 GTSNPN, CDR2 SVGIG (reference sequence). The V and J ends lost 4 bases and 10 bases, in that order; junction bases with no gene match: 10. The CDR3 region is CAWIGNRGVSPLHF. In nucleotides, the CDR3 is TGTGCCTGGATTGGAAACAGGGGTGTCTCACCCCTCCACTTT. Variable domain in full (rest from reference TRBV30 and TRBJ1-6): SQTIHQWPATLVQPVGSPLSLECTVEGTSNPNLYWYRQAAGRGLQLLFYSVGIGQISSEVPQNLSASRPQDRQFILSSKKLLLSDSGFYLCAWIGNRGVSPLHFGNGTRLTVT.

In regard to this clone: Relative to the germline gene, one junction end is altered; a read error may explain this. The chain recombines TRBV7-7 with TRBJ1-3; the D gene is possibly TRBD1 (6 bases). This CDR3 comprises 15 residues. In germline, CDR1 is SSHAT, CDR2 FNYEAQ (reference sequence). The CDR3 region is CASSKTRGSGNTIYF. CDR3 DNA: TGTGCTAGCAGTAAGACCAGGGGCTCTGGAAACACCATATATTTT.

The chain is built from TRBV7-6 and TRBJ2-5, with D perhaps matching TRBD1 (5 bases). V was cut by 2 bases and J by 1 base, with 17 bases left in between. The germline V gene encodes CDR1 SGHVS and CDR2 FNYEAQ. The CDR3 runs 17 residues. CDR3 bases: TGTGCCAGCAGCTTATCCCCGTTCCGGACAATCCAAGAGACCCAGTACTTC. Translation: CASSLSPFRTIQETQYF.

This chain uses TRBV7-9 with TRBJ2-7; D might be TRBD1 (6 bases). The ends were cut back, 3 bases at V and 2 bases at J, with 20 bases in the middle. The CDR3 has 17 amino acids. Germline loops: CDR1 SEHNR, CDR2 FQNEAQ (reference sequence). Here the CDR3 DNA reads TGTGCCAGCAGCTTTATGGGGGCTCAACCGGGACCCTACGAGCAGTACTTC. Translation: CASSFMGAQPGPYEQYF.

The gene calls are TRBV5-1 and TRBJ2-3; the match to TRBD2 covers 7 bases. The CDR3 runs to 17 residues. CDR1 and CDR2 from the germline V gene are SGHRS and YFSETQ. J was trimmed by 8 bases and V by 2 bases; bases with no gene match: 17. CDR3 amino acids: CASSFSGTIVLEGTQYF. Here the CDR3 DNA reads TGCGCCAGCAGCTTTTCCGGGACTATAGTTCTGGAAGGTACGCAGTATTTT.